This entry lists 24 T cell receptor beta chains sequenced from one sample in a study of blood T cell repertoires in COVID-19. Measured with immunoSEQ multiplex PCR; TCRdb has only the in-frame clones, and not every one. Of approximately 300,000 clones detected, around 88% appear once; the ten largest clones hold around 0.8%. Sequenced sample: peripheral blood. The receptors stem from a man aged 25-40 years with acute or convalescent COVID-19.

In this sample, this clone turned up a few times. This chain uses TRBV6-5 with TRBJ1-3, with D perhaps TRBD1 (6 bases). Trimming stripped 5 bases from V and 9 bases from J, with 11 bases between. The V gene's germline CDR1 is MNHEY and CDR2 SVGAGI. The CDR3 consists of 12 residues. In DNA, the CDR3 is TGTGCCAGCAGTCTTACAGGGACCACCATATATTTT. Protein: CASSLTGTTIYF.

The chain combines TRBV6-1 with TRBJ2-1; D perhaps matches TRBD2 (5 bases). The CDR3 is 12 amino acids. V was cut by 0 bases and J by 9 bases, with 6 bases left in between. Germline CDR1 and CDR2: MNHNS and SASEGT. In nucleotides, the CDR3 is TGTGCCAGCAGTGAAGCAACTAGTGAGCAGTTCTTC. This sequence encodes CASSEATSEQFF.

This chain joins TRBV4-1 and TRBJ1-4; D unclear. The V end was cut by 2 bases, the J end by 0 bases, with 7 bases between. The CDR3 spans 15 residues. Germline assignment: CDR1 MGHRA and CDR2 YSYEKL. Written as DNA, the CDR3 is TGCGCCAGCAGCCAACCCGGGGCAACTAATGAAAAACTGTTTTTT. This encodes CASSQPGATNEKLFF.

The CDR3 DNA is TGTGCCTGGAGCATGCGTTCCAACTATGGCTACACCTTC. Residues: CAWSMRSNYGYTF. The chain uses TRBV30 and TRBJ1-2; D call uncertain. Trimming removed 3 bases from V and 2 bases from J, with 10 bases in between. The germline gives CDR1 GTSNPN, CDR2 SVGIG (reference sequence). The CDR3 loop spans 13 amino acids.

The chain carries TRBV5-5 and TRBJ1-5; tentative D call: TRBD1 (6 bases). The germline V gene encodes CDR1 SGHKS and CDR2 YYEKEE (reference sequence). The V and J ends lost 3 bases and 3 bases respectively, with 13 bases between them. This CDR3 is 15 amino acids long. The CDR3 protein is CASSSLAGDNQPQHF. The DNA for the CDR3 is TGTGCCAGCAGCTCCCTGGCAGGGGACAATCAGCCCCAGCATTTT.

The J gene is TRBJ2-1, the V gene TRBV6-4; D is unclear. Germline V gene data show CDR1 as MRHNA and CDR2 as SNTAGT. With 4 bases removed from V and 0 bases from J, the gap between germline ends came to 7 bases. This CDR3 region has 14 residues. The CDR3 DNA sequence: TGTGCCAGCAGTGTTGTCAGCTCCTACAATGAGCAGTTCTTC. This translates into CASSVVSSYNEQFF.

The gene calls are TRBV4-1 and TRBJ2-1; 9 bases agree with TRBD2. CDR1 and CDR2 from the germline V gene are MGHRA and YSYEKL. This CDR3 region has 16 residues. Trimming removed 3 bases from V and 6 bases from J; junction bases left unmatched: 9. The CDR3 spells CASSQSRGGAFNEQFF. As DNA, the CDR3 is TGCGCCAGCAGCCAGTCCCGCGGGGGGGCGTTCAATGAGCAGTTCTTC.

This chain joins TRBV19 and TRBJ2-7; perhaps TRBD2 as D (5 bases). CDR1 and CDR2 from the germline V gene are LNHDA and SQIVND (reference sequence). CDR3 length: 14 residues. Trimming shortened V by 6 bases and J by 2 bases, and 14 bases separated the two germline ends. The CDR3 protein is CASSGEGRTYEQYF. CDR3 sequence (DNA): TGTGCCAGTAGCGGGGAAGGGCGAACCTACGAGCAGTACTTC.

The CDR3 nucleotides read TGTGCCAGCAGAAAGCGGGGGGGCACAGATACGCAGTATTTT. Translation: CASRKRGGTDTQYF. The V gene is TRBV28, the J gene TRBJ2-3; 9 bases align to TRBD2. V lost 6 bases and J lost 1; bases outside the gene matches: 2. The CDR3 runs to 14 residues. From germline, CDR1 is MDHEN and CDR2 SYDVKM.

This rearrangement joins TRBV19 to TRBJ2-2; tentatively, D is TRBD1 (5 bases). Trimming pared 5 bases from V and 0 bases from J, leaving 13 bases between. This CDR3 spans 16 amino acids. From germline, CDR1 is LNHDA and CDR2 SQIVND (reference sequence). In DNA, the CDR3 is TGTGCCAGTAGTCAAGACAGACCAGCGAACACCGGGGAGCTGTTTTTT. Translating it yields CASSQDRPANTGELFF.

The table lists this clone with a count of one. The DNA for the CDR3 is TGTGCCAGCAGCAGCATCAGGGCCGGGTATGGCTACACCTTC. As protein: CASSSIRAGYGYTF. The V and J genes are TRBV5-6 and TRBJ1-2, with a weak D call TRBD1 (5 bases). Trimming took 4 bases from V and 5 from J, leaving 15 bases between them. CDR3 length equals 14 residues. CDR1 is SGHDT, CDR2 YYEEEE, per germline.

The gene calls are TRBV28 and TRBJ2-1, with D possibly matching TRBD2 (5 bases). The CDR3 is 15 residues long. The ends were cut back, 5 bases at V and 0 bases at J, with 11 bases in the middle. The germline V gene encodes CDR1 MDHEN and CDR2 SYDVKM. The CDR3 DNA is TGTGCCAGCAGTGAACAGACTACCTCCTACAATGAGCAGTTCTTC. This gives the protein CASSEQTTSYNEQFF.

The chain recombines TRBV28 with TRBJ1-6; D ambiguous. The germline V gene encodes CDR1 MDHEN and CDR2 SYDVKM. Trimming cost V 8 bases and J 9 bases, with 20 bases left between them. The CDR3 runs 15 residues. This CDR3 is CASGQVSGKGSPLHF. The CDR3 bases are TGTGCCAGCGGTCAAGTTAGCGGGAAGGGTTCACCCCTCCACTTT.

A single count supports this clone. The V call is TRBV28, the J call TRBJ2-5, with D perhaps matching TRBD2 (5 bases). This CDR3 has 16 residues. V lost 6 bases and J lost 5, with 22 bases in between. The germline gives CDR1 MDHEN, CDR2 SYDVKM. The CDR3: CASRSYPPVGEETQYF. The CDR3 region has the DNA TGTGCCAGCAGATCATATCCCCCAGTTGGGGAGGAGACCCAGTACTTC. The full variable domain, rest sourced from reference TRBV28 and TRBJ2-5, is DVKVTQSSRYLVKRTGEKVFLECVQDMDHENMFWYRQDPGLGLRLIYFSYDVKMKEKGDIPEGYSVSREKKERFSLILESASTNQTSMYLCASRSYPPVGEETQYFGPGTRLLVL.

The chain employs TRBV2 and TRBJ1-5, with 8 bases fitting TRBD1. Per germline, CDR1 SNHLY and CDR2 FYNNEI. V trimming: 6 bases; J trimming: 5 bases; junction bases outside the gene matches: 9. The CDR3 sequence is 15 residues long. This chain's CDR3 is CASSAGTGWDQPQHF. The DNA of the CDR3 is TGTGCCAGCAGCGCTGGGACAGGATGGGATCAGCCCCAGCATTTT.

The chain has TRBV10-3 and TRBJ2-2; 13 bases fit TRBD2. This CDR3 region has 15 residues. The junction had 2 bases not matched to a gene; V was cut back by 6 bases and J by 4 bases. Germline lookup yields CDR1 ENHRY and CDR2 SYGVKD. The CDR3 bases are TGTGCCATCAGAGGACTAGCGGGGGTCACCGGGGAGCTGTTTTTT. The encoded protein is CAIRGLAGVTGELFF.

The table lists this clone with a count of one. CDR3 amino acids: CASSSTNGYNEQFF. The DNA for the CDR3 is TGTGCCAGCAGTTCCACGAACGGCTACAATGAGCAGTTCTTC. The V gene is TRBV6-5, the J gene TRBJ2-1; no clear D. The CDR3 is made up of 14 amino acids. Trimming took 4 bases from V and 3 from J, leaving 10 bases between them. Germline V gene sequence: CDR1 MNHEY, CDR2 SVGAGI.

J is TRBJ2-2 and V is TRBV4-1, with 14 bases aligning to TRBD2. CDR3 length: 17 amino acids. The trim removed 6 bases at V and 4 bases at J, leaving 7 bases unmatched. Germline V gene data show CDR1 as MGHRA and CDR2 as YSYEKL. The CDR3 region has the DNA TGCGCCAGCAGGCCGGGACTAGCGGGAGCGGTCACCGGGGAGCTGTTTTTT. Protein product: CASRPGLAGAVTGELFF.

CDR3 sequence reads: CASREPWARETQYF. The CDR3 DNA reads TGTGCCAGCAGGGAACCTTGGGCCAGGGAGACCCAGTACTTC. The rearrangement joins TRBV11-2 to TRBJ2-5; D is undetermined. CDR3 size: 14 residues. V shed 6 bases and J shed 5 bases, with 16 bases lying between them. Per germline, CDR1 SGHAT and CDR2 FQNNGV.

This chain uses TRBV7-3 with TRBJ1-5; 9 bases match TRBD1. V lost 5 bases and J lost 4; bases outside the gene matches: 12. The germline gives CDR1 SGHTA, CDR2 FQGTGA. This CDR3 is 17 amino acids long. CDR3 sequence reads: CASSTVIPGQGNQPQHF. CDR3 DNA sequence: TGTGCCAGCAGCACTGTTATACCGGGACAGGGAAATCAGCCCCAGCATTTT.

This sequence joins TRBV4-2 and TRBJ1-5; D is possibly TRBD1 (5 bases). V was clipped by 8 bases and J by 7 bases, with 15 bases between them. This CDR3 has 13 residues. The germline V gene encodes CDR1 LGHNA and CDR2 YNFKEQ. Here the CDR3 reads CASSGETKQPQHF. CDR3 sequence (DNA): TGTGCCAGCTCGGGGGAGACGAAACAGCCCCAGCATTTT.

This chain uses TRBV28 with TRBJ1-2; D is ambiguous. Germline-derived CDR1 and CDR2 are MDHEN and SYDVKM. This CDR3 contains 13 residues. Trimming removed 6 bases from V and 4 bases from J, with 12 bases in between. CDR3 region: CASSLPGSYGYTF. The CDR3 bases are TGTGCCAGCAGCCTCCCGGGTTCCTATGGCTACACCTTC.

Concerning this clone: Other DNA sequences in this sample translate to the same CDR3. The V gene is TRBV30, the J gene TRBJ1-1; 8 bases align to TRBD1. Per germline, CDR1 GTSNPN and CDR2 SVGIG (reference sequence). The CDR3 consists of 13 residues. J gave up 1 base and V 5 bases, and 3 bases lay outside the gene matches. Written as DNA, the CDR3 is TGTGCCTGGTCCGGACAGGGGAACACTGAAGCTTTCTTT. Amino acid sequence: CAWSGQGNTEAFF.

This CDR3 reads CASSGQQYNEQFF. The CDR3 DNA follows: TGTGCCAGCAGCGGACAGCAGTACAATGAGCAGTTCTTC. This sequence joins TRBV6-5 and TRBJ2-1; D is perhaps TRBD1 (6 bases). This CDR3 region has 13 residues. Germline lookup yields CDR1 MNHEY and CDR2 SVGAGI. V was trimmed by 6 bases and J by 4 bases, leaving 10 bases between them.